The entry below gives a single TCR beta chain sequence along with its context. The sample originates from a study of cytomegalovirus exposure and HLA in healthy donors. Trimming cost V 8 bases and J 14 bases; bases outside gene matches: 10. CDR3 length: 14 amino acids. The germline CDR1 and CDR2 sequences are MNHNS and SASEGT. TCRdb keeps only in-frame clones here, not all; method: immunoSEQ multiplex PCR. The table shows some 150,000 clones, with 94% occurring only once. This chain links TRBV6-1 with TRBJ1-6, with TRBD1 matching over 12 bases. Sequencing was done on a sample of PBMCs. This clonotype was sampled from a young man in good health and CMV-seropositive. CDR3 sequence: CASGAGTGGLTLHF. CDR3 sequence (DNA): TGTGCCAGCGGGGCCGGGACAGGGGGCCTGACCCTCCACTTT.